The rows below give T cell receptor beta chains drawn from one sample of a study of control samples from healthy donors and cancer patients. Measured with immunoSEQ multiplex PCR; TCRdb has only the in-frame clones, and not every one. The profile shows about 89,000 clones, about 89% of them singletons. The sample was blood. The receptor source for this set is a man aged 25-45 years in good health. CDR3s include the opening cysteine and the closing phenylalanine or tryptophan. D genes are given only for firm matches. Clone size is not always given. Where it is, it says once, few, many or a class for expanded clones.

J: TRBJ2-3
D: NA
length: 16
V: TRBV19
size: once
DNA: TGTGCCACACGAGAACCCGGGCAGGGGGGAACAGATACGCAGTATTTT
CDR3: CATREPGQGGTDTQYF

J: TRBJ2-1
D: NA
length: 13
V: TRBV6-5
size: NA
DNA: TGTGCCAGCAGCTCCCCGACAGGTTGGGAGCAGTTCTTC
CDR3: CASSSPTGWEQFF

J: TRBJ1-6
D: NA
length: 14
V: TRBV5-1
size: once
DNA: TGCGCCAGCAGCCCAGGAGAGCCTAATTCACCCCTCCACTTT
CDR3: CASSPGEPNSPLHF

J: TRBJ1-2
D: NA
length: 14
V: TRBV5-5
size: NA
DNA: TGTGCCAGCAGCTTGTCGTGGGAGATCTATGGCTACACCTTC
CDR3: CASSLSWEIYGYTF

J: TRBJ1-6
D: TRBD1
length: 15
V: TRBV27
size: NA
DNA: TGTGCCAGCAGGGGGTGGACAGGGTCGGGTTCACCCCTCCACTTT
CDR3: CASRGWTGSGSPLHF

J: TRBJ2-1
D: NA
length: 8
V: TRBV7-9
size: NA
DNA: TGTTCGGCCAATGAGCAGTTCTTC
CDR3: CSANEQFF

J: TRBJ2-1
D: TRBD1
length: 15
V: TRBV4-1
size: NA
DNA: TGCGCCAGCAGCCCGACGGGACAGGCGGACAATGAGCAGTTCTTC
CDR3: CASSPTGQADNEQFF

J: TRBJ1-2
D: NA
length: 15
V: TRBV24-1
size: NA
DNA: TGTGCCACCAGTGACTACAGCGACAGTTTGGATGGCTACACCTTC
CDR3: CATSDYSDSLDGYTF

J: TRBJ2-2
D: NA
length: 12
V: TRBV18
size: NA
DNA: TGTGCCAGCTCACCCATAATCGGGGAGCTGTTTTTT
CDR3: CASSPIIGELFF

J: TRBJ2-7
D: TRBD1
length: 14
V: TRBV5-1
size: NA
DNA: TGCGCCAGCAGCTTGGAGGGACAGGGGTACGAGCAGTACTTC
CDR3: CASSLEGQGYEQYF

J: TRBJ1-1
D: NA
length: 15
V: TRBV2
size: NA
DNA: TGTGCCAGCAGTTTATCGGCCACCCAGAACACTGAAGCTTTCTTT
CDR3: CASSLSATQNTEAFF

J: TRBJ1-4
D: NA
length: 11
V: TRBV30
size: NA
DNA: TGTGCCTGGAGTAAAAATGAAAAACTGTTTTTT
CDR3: CAWSKNEKLFF

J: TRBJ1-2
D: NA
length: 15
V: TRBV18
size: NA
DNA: TGTGCCAGCTCACCCCCGACCTCAGGGGTTTCGGGCTACACCTTC
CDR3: CASSPPTSGVSGYTF

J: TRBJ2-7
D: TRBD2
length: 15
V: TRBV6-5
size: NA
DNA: TGTGCCAGCAGTTATGGACTAGCGCCGGCCTACGAGCAGTACTTC
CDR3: CASSYGLAPAYEQYF

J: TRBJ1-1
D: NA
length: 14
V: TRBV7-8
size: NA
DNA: TGTGCCAGCAGCTTATTCCCCGCGAACACTGAAGCTTTCTTT
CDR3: CASSLFPANTEAFF

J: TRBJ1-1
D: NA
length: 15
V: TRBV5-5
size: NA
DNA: TGTGCCAGCAGCTTCGGCCCGGGGCTGCGCACTGAAGCTTTCTTT
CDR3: CASSFGPGLRTEAFF

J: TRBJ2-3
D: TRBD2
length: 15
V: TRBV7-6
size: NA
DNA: TGTGCCAGCAGCTTAGCCCCTGTGCCCGGGGGGGCCCAGTATTTT
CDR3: CASSLAPVPGGAQYF

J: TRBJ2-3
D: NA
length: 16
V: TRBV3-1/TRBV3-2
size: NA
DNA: TGTGCCAGCAGCCGGGCACAAGGGGCCAGGGGAGATACGCAGTATTTT
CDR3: CASSRAQGARGDTQYF

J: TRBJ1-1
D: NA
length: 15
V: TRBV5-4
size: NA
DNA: TGTGCCAGCAGCCCAACCGGAGGATCGAACACTGAAGCTTTCTTT
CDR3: CASSPTGGSNTEAFF

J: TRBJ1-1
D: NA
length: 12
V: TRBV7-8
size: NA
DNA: TGTGCCAGCAGCCCCGACAGACTCAAAGCTTTCTTT
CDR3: CASSPDRLKAFF

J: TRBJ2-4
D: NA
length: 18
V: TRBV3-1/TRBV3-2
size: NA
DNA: TGTGCCAGCAGCCCTCGCGCCCCGACAGGGAGGTCCAAAAACATTCAGTACTTC
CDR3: CASSPRAPTGRSKNIQYF

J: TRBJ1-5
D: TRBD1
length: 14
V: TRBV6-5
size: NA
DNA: TGTGCCAGCAGTCGGGACAGGGGGCCTCAGCCCCAGCATTTT
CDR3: CASSRDRGPQPQHF

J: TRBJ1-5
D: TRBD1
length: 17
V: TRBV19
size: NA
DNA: TGTGCCAGTAGTAAAACTCGGACAGGGGCTAACAATCAGCCCCAGCATTTT
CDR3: CASSKTRTGANNQPQHF

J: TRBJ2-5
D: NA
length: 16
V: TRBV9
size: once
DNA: TGTGCCAGCAGCGTAGGAACGGGGAGCTCCCAAGAGACCCAGTACTTC
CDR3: CASSVGTGSSQETQYF

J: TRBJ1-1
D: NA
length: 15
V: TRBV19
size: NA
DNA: TGTGCCAGTAGTATAATCACAGCCCCGAACACTGAAGCTTTCTTT
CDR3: CASSIITAPNTEAFF

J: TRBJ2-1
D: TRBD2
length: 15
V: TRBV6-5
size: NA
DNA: TGTGCCAGCAGTTACCGAGCGGGGGCTTACAATGAGCAGTTCTTC
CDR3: CASSYRAGAYNEQFF

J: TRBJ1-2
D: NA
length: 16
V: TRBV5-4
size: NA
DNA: TGTGCCAGCAGCATGGACTCAGGGTCCCTTGACTATGGCTACACCTTC
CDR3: CASSMDSGSLDYGYTF

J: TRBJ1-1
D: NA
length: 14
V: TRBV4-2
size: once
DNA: TGTGCCAGCAGCCCAGGGAACGGGAACACTGAAGCTTTCTTT
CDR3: CASSPGNGNTEAFF

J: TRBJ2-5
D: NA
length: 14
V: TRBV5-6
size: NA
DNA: TGTGCCAGCAGCTTAGGGGGGGGCCAAGAGACCCAGTACTTC
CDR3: CASSLGGGQETQYF

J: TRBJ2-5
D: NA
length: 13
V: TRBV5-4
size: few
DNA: TGTGCCAGCAGCTTGGATCCCCAAGAGACCCAGTACTTC
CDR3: CASSLDPQETQYF

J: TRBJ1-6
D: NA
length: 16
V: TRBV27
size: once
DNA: TGTGCCAGCAGTTTGACTGCCGACAGCTATAATTCACCCCTCCACTTT
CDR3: CASSLTADSYNSPLHF

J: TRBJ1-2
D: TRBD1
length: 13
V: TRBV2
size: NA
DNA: TGTGCCAGCAGTCTTCGGACAGGGGATGGCTACACCTTC
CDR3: CASSLRTGDGYTF

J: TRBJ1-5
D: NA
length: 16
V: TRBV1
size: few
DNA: TGCACCAGCAGCCAAGGGGGGACCGGGCACCATCAGCCCCAGCATTTT
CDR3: CTSSQGGTGHHQPQHF

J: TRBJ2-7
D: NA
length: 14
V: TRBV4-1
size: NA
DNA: TGCGCCAGCAGCCCAGACAGGTTCTCCTACGAGCAGTACTTC
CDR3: CASSPDRFSYEQYF

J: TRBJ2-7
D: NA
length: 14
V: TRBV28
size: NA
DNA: TGTGCCAGCAACGGTCCAGGGGGGTCCTACGAGCAGTACTTC
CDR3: CASNGPGGSYEQYF

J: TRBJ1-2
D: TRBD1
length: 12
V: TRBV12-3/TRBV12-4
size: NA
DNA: TGTGCCAGCACCTCGACAGGGTATGGCTACACCTTC
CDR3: CASTSTGYGYTF

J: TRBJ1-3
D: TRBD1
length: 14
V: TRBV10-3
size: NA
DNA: TGTGCCATCTCCCCCCGGGACAGGGGAAACACCATATATTTT
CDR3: CAISPRDRGNTIYF

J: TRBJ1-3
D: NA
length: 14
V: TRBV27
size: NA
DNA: TGTGCCAGCAGACCCGGGACCGCTGGAAACACCATATATTTT
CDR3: CASRPGTAGNTIYF

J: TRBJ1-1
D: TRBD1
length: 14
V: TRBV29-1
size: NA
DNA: TGCAGCGTGCAGGGGGCGCGGGGAAACACTGAAGCTTTCTTT
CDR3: CSVQGARGNTEAFF

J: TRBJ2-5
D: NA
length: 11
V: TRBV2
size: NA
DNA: TGTGCCAGCACCAGACAAGAGACCCAGTACTTC
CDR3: CASTRQETQYF

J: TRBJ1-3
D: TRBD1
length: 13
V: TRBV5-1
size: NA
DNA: TGCGCCAGCAGCTTGAACAGGGGTGACACCATATATTTT
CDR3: CASSLNRGDTIYF

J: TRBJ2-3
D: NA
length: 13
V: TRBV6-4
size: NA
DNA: TGTGCCAGCAGTGCTGGAGCGACGGATACGCAGTATTTT
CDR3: CASSAGATDTQYF